The clone carrying this TCR beta chain was observed at least ten times. TCR beta CDR3 sequences were amplified from RNA transcripts. When the TCR CDR3 underwent first-round RT-PCR, the HTBI primer set was used. TCRdb re-derived calls from the multiplex PCR reads in MiXCR, one entry per CDR3 protein. Here the sample spans some 560,000 distinct CDR3 sequences, approximately 14% being singletons. This sample stems from a study of T cells in Graves' hyperthyroidism and ophthalmopathy. V dropped 6 bases and J dropped 2; count of bases not matched to a gene: 6. The CDR3 loop spans 14 amino acids. In germline, CDR1 is SNHLY, CDR2 FYNNEI.

The TCR comes from a woman aged 35 to 49 with Graves' hyperthyroidism. The chain links TRBV2 to TRBJ2-7; 8 nucleotides align to TRBD1. The material sequenced was blood. CDR3 in DNA: TGTGCCAGCAGAATCGACAGGGGACCCTACGAGCAGTACTTC. The encoded protein is CASRIDRGPYEQYF.